One sample yielded the 5 T cell receptor beta chains listed below, sequenced in a study of cytomegalovirus exposure and HLA in healthy donors. Primers for the PCR totalled 60 Vbeta and 13 Jbeta. Clones were sequenced by immunoSEQ multiplex PCR, and TCRdb holds only the in-frame ones, with some missing. This sample has roughly 180,000 clones, with approximately 82% found just once. The specimen sequenced was PBMCs. The origin of the receptors is a woman in her forties in good health and CMV-seropositive.

This clone was picked up a small number of times. This rearrangement joins TRBV2 to TRBJ2-3; 12 bases agree with TRBD2. Germline CDR1 reads SNHLY; CDR2 reads FYNNEI. J was trimmed by 0 bases and V by 5 bases; bases with no gene match: 9. The CDR3 has 18 amino acids. CDR3 loop: CASSRVLAGGFSTDTQYF. In DNA, the CDR3 is TGTGCCAGCAGTAGGGTGCTAGCGGGAGGGTTTAGCACAGATACGCAGTATTTT.

This clone appeared once. The chain joins TRBV30 to TRBJ2-7, with 7 bases matching TRBD2. With V trimmed by 4 bases and J by 7 bases, 7 bases remained unmatched. The germline CDR1 and CDR2 sequences are GTSNPN and SVGIG (reference sequence). This CDR3 is built from 12 residues. CDR3 amino acids: CAWTDGEGEQYF. The CDR3, as DNA: TGTGCCTGGACCGACGGGGAGGGGGAGCAGTACTTC. Together with reference TRBV30 and TRBJ2-7, the CDR3 gives the full variable domain: SQTIHQWPATLVQPVGSPLSLECTVEGTSNPNLYWYRQAAGRGLQLLFYSVGIGQISSEVPQNLSASRPQDRQFILSSKKLLLSDSGFYLCAWTDGEGEQYFGPGTRLTVT.

The chain carries TRBV5-1 and TRBJ2-1; a weak D match, TRBD1 (6 bases). CDR3 length: 15 residues. The germline CDR1 and CDR2 sequences are SGHRS and YFSETQ. Trimming pared 4 bases from V and 4 bases from J, leaving 15 bases between. The CDR3 DNA sequence: TGCGCCAGCAGCAAGGACAGCCCGGGGTACAATGAGCAGTTCTTC. Translated: CASSKDSPGYNEQFF.

The chain employs TRBV6-6 and TRBJ1-1; D perhaps matches TRBD1 (6 bases). CDR1 MNHNY and CDR2 SVGAGI come from the germline V gene (reference sequence). The V gene lost 10 bases and the J gene lost 4 bases, with 16 bases spanning the gap. This CDR3 spans 13 amino acids. As DNA, the CDR3 is TGTGCCACCATTCGGGGAGGGGGCACTGAAGCTTTCTTT. Translating it yields CATIRGGGTEAFF.

V gene TRBV9 combines with J gene TRBJ2-3; D unclear. The CDR3 has 15 amino acids. CDR1 is SGDLS, CDR2 YYNGEE, per germline. Trimming stripped 2 bases from V and 0 bases from J, with 10 bases between. CDR3 in DNA: TGTGCCAGCAGCGTTTCGGCGGCTAGCACAGATACGCAGTATTTT. Its translation: CASSVSAASTDTQYF.